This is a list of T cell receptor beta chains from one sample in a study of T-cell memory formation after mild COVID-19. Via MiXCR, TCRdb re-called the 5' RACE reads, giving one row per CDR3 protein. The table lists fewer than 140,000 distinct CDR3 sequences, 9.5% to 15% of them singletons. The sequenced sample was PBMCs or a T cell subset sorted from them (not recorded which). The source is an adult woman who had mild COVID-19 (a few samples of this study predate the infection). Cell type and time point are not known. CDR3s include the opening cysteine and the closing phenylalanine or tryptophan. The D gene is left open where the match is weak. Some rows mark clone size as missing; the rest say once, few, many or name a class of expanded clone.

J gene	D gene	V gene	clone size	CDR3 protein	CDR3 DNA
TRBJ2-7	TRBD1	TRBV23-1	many	CASQEGARRSGSYEQYF	TGCGCCAGCCAAGAGGGGGCACGGCGTTCGGGCTCCTACGAGCAGTACTTC
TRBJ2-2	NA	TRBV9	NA	CASSANLDRNTGELFF	TGTGCCAGCAGCGCTAACCTTGACAGAAACACCGGGGAGCTGTTTTTT
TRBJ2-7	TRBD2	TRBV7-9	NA	CASSLGPGAGSSYEQYF	TGTGCCAGCAGCTTAGGTCCGGGAGCGGGGAGCTCCTACGAGCAGTACTTC
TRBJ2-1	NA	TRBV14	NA	CASSLLWETGYNEQFF	TGTGCCAGCAGCCTATTGTGGGAGACTGGCTACAATGAGCAGTTCTTC
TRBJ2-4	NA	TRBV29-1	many	CSAITGAKNIQYF	TGCAGCGCGATCACAGGGGCCAAAAACATTCAGTACTTC
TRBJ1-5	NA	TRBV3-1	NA	CASSNTGGNQPQHF	TGTGCCAGCAGCAACACGGGAGGGAATCAGCCCCAGCATTTT
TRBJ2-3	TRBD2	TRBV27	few	CASSLAGGYTDTQYF	TGTGCCAGCAGTTTAGCGGGGGGGTACACAGATACGCAGTATTTT
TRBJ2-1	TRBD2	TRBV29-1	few	CSVGTSGGYNEQFF	TGCAGCGTGGGGACTAGCGGGGGGTACAATGAGCAGTTCTTC
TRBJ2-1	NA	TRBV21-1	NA	CASSNDGSGKFNEQFF	TGTGCCAGCAGCAATGACGGGAGCGGGAAGTTCAATGAGCAGTTCTTC
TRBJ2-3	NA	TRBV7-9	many	CASSPLGGEITDTQYF	TGTGCCAGCAGCCCCCTAGGCGGGGAGATCACAGATACGCAGTATTTT
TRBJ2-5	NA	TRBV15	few	CATCLQEEETQYF	TGTGCCACCTGCTTGCAGGAGGAAGAGACCCAGTACTTC
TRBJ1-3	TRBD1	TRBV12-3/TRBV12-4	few	CASSMTGETDTIYF	TGTGCCAGCAGCATGACAGGGGAAACGGACACCATATATTTT
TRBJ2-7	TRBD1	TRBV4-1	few	CASSQARDRGRREQYF	TGCGCCAGCAGCCAGGCCCGGGACAGGGGGCGGCGCGAGCAGTACTTC
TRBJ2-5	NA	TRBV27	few	CASRRDAQETQYF	TGTGCCAGCCGACGGGACGCCCAAGAGACCCAGTACTTC
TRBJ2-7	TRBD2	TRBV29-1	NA	CSAEASGTPYEQYF	TGCAGCGCCGAAGCTAGCGGGACGCCCTACGAGCAGTACTTC
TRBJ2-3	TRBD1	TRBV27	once	CASSPWDRGDTQYF	TGTGCCAGCAGCCCTTGGGACAGGGGTGATACGCAGTATTTT
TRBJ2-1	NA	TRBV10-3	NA	CAINDLGTPYNEQFF	TGTGCCATCAATGATTTGGGGACCCCTTACAATGAGCAGTTCTTC
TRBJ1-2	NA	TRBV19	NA	CASSKGAPDYTF	TGTGCCAGTAGTAAAGGGGCCCCTGACTACACCTTC
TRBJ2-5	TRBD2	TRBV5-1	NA	CASSTLVGGDQETQYF	TGCGCCAGCAGCACCCTCGTCGGGGGGGACCAAGAGACCCAGTACTTC
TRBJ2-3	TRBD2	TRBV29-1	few	CSARAGEADTQYF	TGCAGCGCCCGGGCGGGAGAGGCAGATACGCAGTATTTT
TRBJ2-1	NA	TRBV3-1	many	CASSQERLSGERYNEQFF	TGTGCCAGCAGCCAAGAAAGGTTATCGGGGGAGAGGTACAATGAGCAGTTCTTC
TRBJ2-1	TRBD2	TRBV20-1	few	CSVSSGGTYNEQFF	TGCAGTGTTAGTAGCGGGGGAACCTACAATGAGCAGTTCTTC
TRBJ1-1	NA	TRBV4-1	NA	CASSIGEGLTEAFF	TGCGCCAGCAGCATCGGGGAGGGGCTTACTGAAGCTTTCTTT
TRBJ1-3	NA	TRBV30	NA	CAWSTPGGRSTIYF	TGTGCCTGGAGTACCCCCGGTGGGAGAAGCACCATATATTTT
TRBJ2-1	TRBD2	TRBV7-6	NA	CASSFGGAINEQFF	TGTGCCAGCAGCTTCGGGGGGGCGATCAATGAGCAGTTCTTC
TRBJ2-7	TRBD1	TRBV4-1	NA	CASSQDEPGQGGAYEQYF	TGCGCCAGCAGCCAAGATGAGCCGGGACAGGGGGGGGCCTACGAGCAGTACTTC
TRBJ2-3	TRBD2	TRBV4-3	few	CASSQDKIAGGPPDTQYF	TGCGCCAGCAGCCAAGATAAGATCGCGGGAGGGCCCCCCGATACGCAGTATTTT
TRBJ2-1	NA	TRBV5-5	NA	CASSLTLATVMDEQFF	TGTGCCAGCAGCCTAACTTTGGCCACCGTTATGGATGAGCAGTTCTTC
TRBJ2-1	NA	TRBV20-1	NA	CSATAGQSSYNEQFF	TGCAGTGCTACTGCGGGACAGTCCTCCTACAATGAGCAGTTCTTC
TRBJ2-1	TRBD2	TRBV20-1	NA	CSALSLGLAGVAYNEQFF	TGCAGTGCCCTCAGTTTGGGACTAGCGGGAGTTGCGTACAATGAGCAGTTCTTC
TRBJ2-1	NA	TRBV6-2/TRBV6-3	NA	CASSYLRGRNEQFF	TGTGCCAGCAGTTATCTCCGGGGGCGGAATGAGCAGTTCTTC
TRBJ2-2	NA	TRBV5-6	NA	CASSLGRHTGELFF	TGTGCCAGCAGCTTGGGCAGACACACCGGGGAGCTGTTTTTT
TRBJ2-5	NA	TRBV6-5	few	CASSYSGLLYQETQYF	TGTGCCAGCAGTTACTCGGGACTCCTGTACCAAGAGACCCAGTACTTC
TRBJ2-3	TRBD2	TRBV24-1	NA	CATSSAGRADTQYF	TGTGCCACCAGTTCCGCGGGGAGGGCAGATACGCAGTATTTT
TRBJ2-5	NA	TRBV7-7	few	CASSYRDTYQETQYF	TGTGCTAGCAGCTACCGGGACACCTACCAAGAGACCCAGTACTTC
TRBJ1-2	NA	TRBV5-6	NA	CASSFATGFYGYTF	TGTGCCAGCAGCTTCGCGACGGGGTTCTATGGCTACACCTTC
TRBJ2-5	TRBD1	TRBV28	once	CASSDSGTGKEETQYF	TGTGCCAGCAGTGATTCCGGGACAGGGAAGGAGGAGACCCAGTACTTC